This is a list of T cell receptor beta chains from one sample in a study of blood T cell repertoires in COVID-19. Libraries were prepared by immunoSEQ multiplex PCR; TCRdb keeps only in-frame clonotypes and omits some of them. The sample holds around 19,000 clones; 80% to 90% are singletons and the top ten take approximately 12%. Sequenced sample: peripheral blood. The receptors originated from a human donor in a cohort sampled during active COVID-19. The CDR3 runs from the conserved cysteine through the conserved F or W. The order of the fields is clone size, J gene, V gene, D gene, CDR3 length, CDR3 DNA, CDR3 protein. The D gene is left open where the match is weak. Some rows have no size entry. The others give once, few or many, or a class for an expanded clone.

-	TRBJ2-1	TRBV9	-	13	TGTGCCAGCAGCGTAGGGGAGCCCAATGAGCAGTTCTTC	CASSVGEPNEQFF
-	TRBJ1-5	TRBV6-5	-	11	TGTGCCAGCAGCGGGGATCAGCCCCAGCATTTT	CASSGDQPQHF
few	TRBJ2-7	TRBV7-3	-	13	TGTGCCAGCAGCCCGAGGGGGAGGGACGAGCAGTACTTC	CASSPRGRDEQYF
medium-sized	TRBJ2-1	TRBV7-2	TRBD2	17	TGTGCCAGCAGCTCCCCCTGGACTAGCGGGAGGGCCGATGAGCAGTTCTTC	CASSSPWTSGRADEQFF
-	TRBJ2-5	TRBV7-2	TRBD1	15	TGTGCCAGCAGCTGGCAACAGGGGCCCCAAGAGACCCAGTACTTC	CASSWQQGPQETQYF
-	TRBJ2-3	TRBV7-2	TRBD2	15	TGTGCCAGCAGGACGACTAGCGGGGGCACAGATACGCAGTATTTT	CASRTTSGGTDTQYF
-	TRBJ1-6	TRBV4-1	TRBD1	15	TGCGCCAGCAGCCAAGAGGACAGGGCCGATTCACCCCTCCACTTT	CASSQEDRADSPLHF
-	TRBJ2-7	TRBV30	-	15	TGTGCCTGGAGTCTTGACAGCCGACCCTCCTACGAGCAGTACTTC	CAWSLDSRPSYEQYF
-	TRBJ2-3	TRBV19	TRBD2	13	TGTGCCAGTATGACTAGCGGAGGGGATACGCAGTATTTT	CASMTSGGDTQYF
-	TRBJ2-1	TRBV27	-	15	TGTGCCAGCAGGGGGGGGGCGGGAGAGTGGAATGAGCAGTTCTTC	CASRGGAGEWNEQFF
-	TRBJ2-4	TRBV12-3/TRBV12-4	TRBD1	12	TGTGCCAGCAGCCTTACAGGGGTCATTCAGTACTTC	CASSLTGVIQYF
few	TRBJ2-7	TRBV6-5	-	14	TGTGCCAGCAGGTGGCAGCAGACTTCCCACGAGCAGTACTTC	CASRWQQTSHEQYF
-	TRBJ1-5	TRBV27	-	12	TGTGCCAGCAGTTCCGTCAATCAGCCCCAGCATTTT	CASSSVNQPQHF
-	TRBJ2-7	TRBV7-3	-	13	TGTGCCAGCAGCTTAAGGCGGTTGGACAAGGCGTACTTC	CASSLRRLDKAYF
-	TRBJ2-2	TRBV19	TRBD1	14	TGTGCCAGTACCGGGACAGGACCCACCGGGGAGCTGTTTTTT	CASTGTGPTGELFF
once	TRBJ2-2	TRBV10-3	TRBD1	15	TGTGCCATCAGTGAGGGACAGGGGAACACCGGGGAGCTGTTTTTT	CAISEGQGNTGELFF
-	TRBJ2-2	TRBV5-1	-	13	TGCGCCAGCAGCGAGCCGGGAGCCGGGGAGCTGTTTTTT	CASSEPGAGELFF
-	TRBJ1-4	TRBV28	-	12	TGTGCCAGCAGTTTAATGAGGGAAAAACTGTTTTTT	CASSLMREKLFF
-	TRBJ2-5	TRBV5-4	TRBD1	18	TGTGCCACTGGGGGAGGAAGACCGGGACAGGGATTTCAAGAGACCCAGTACTTC	CATGGGRPGQGFQETQYF
-	TRBJ2-1	TRBV6-2/TRBV6-3	TRBD2	16	TGTGCCAGCAGCACGGGACTAGCGGATAGGGGACTGGAGCAGTTCTTC	CASSTGLADRGLEQFF
-	TRBJ1-1	TRBV9	-	15	TGTGCCAGCAGCACCCTCGGACTCCCGAACACTGAAGCTTTCTTT	CASSTLGLPNTEAFF
-	TRBJ2-3	TRBV5-6	TRBD2	16	TGTGCCAGCAGCCTCGGACTAGCAGATCTCACAGATACGCAGTATTTT	CASSLGLADLTDTQYF
-	TRBJ2-7	TRBV3-1/TRBV3-2	-	15	TGTGCCAGCAGCCAAGATACGGGGGTCTCCTACGAGCAGTACTTC	CASSQDTGVSYEQYF
-	TRBJ2-1	TRBV27	-	15	TGTGCCAGCAGTTTAAGGGCTAGCCTAAACAATGAGCAGTTCTTC	CASSLRASLNNEQFF
-	TRBJ2-1	TRBV7-2	TRBD2	14	TGTGCCAGCAGCTTGGGACTAGCGGGAGATGAGCAGTTCTTC	CASSLGLAGDEQFF
-	TRBJ2-2	TRBV5-1	TRBD1	15	TGCGCCAGCAGCCGAGGACAGGGTGGCACCGGGGAGCTGTTTTTT	CASSRGQGGTGELFF
-	TRBJ1-5	TRBV4-1	-	14	TGCGCCAGCAGCCAAAGCCTGTCTCTTCAGCCCCAGCATTTT	CASSQSLSLQPQHF
-	TRBJ2-1	TRBV5-1	TRBD2	15	TGCGCCAGCAGCTTGGGAGCGGGAGATAGCAATGAGCAGTTCTTC	CASSLGAGDSNEQFF
-	TRBJ2-1	TRBV9	TRBD1	18	TGTGCCAGCAGCCCAGGCCTAAGGGCAGGGGGCTACTACAATGAGCAGTTCTTC	CASSPGLRAGGYYNEQFF
-	TRBJ2-7	TRBV28	-	14	TGTGCCAGCACCTCTCCGCGACAACCCTACGAGCAGTACTTC	CASTSPRQPYEQYF
-	TRBJ1-2	TRBV7-8	TRBD1	15	TGTGCCAGCAGCTTAGTAGTGACAGGGAACTATGGCTACACCTTC	CASSLVVTGNYGYTF
-	TRBJ2-7	TRBV5-1	TRBD1	15	TGCGCCAGCAGCTTGGCCGGACAGGGGGCAAACGAGCAGTACTTC	CASSLAGQGANEQYF
-	TRBJ1-3	TRBV5-4	-	15	TGTGCCAGCAGCTTGGAGGGGCGCCTTGGAAACACCATATATTTT	CASSLEGRLGNTIYF
-	TRBJ2-3	TRBV6-2/TRBV6-3	-	15	TGTGCCAGCAGTTACTCGACTGAGGACACAGATACGCAGTATTTT	CASSYSTEDTDTQYF
-	TRBJ2-5	TRBV9	TRBD2	16	TGTGCCAGCAGGGGACTAGCGGGAGAATTAGAGGAGACCCAGTACTTC	CASRGLAGELEETQYF
-	TRBJ2-7	TRBV7-2	TRBD1	14	TGTGCCAGCAGCCTCTGGGACAGGGGTGACGAGCAGTACTTC	CASSLWDRGDEQYF
-	TRBJ2-7	TRBV6-5	-	15	TGTGCCAGCAGTTACTCAGGATCAGGGGAGTATGAGCAGTACTTC	CASSYSGSGEYEQYF
-	TRBJ1-5	TRBV19	-	12	TGTGCCAGTAAGGCGGGCAATCAGCCCCAGCATTTT	CASKAGNQPQHF
-	TRBJ2-1	TRBV27	TRBD2	15	TGTGCCAGCACCGCCATAGCGGGAGGTCTCAATGAGCAGTTCTTC	CASTAIAGGLNEQFF
-	TRBJ2-5	TRBV7-8	-	12	TGTGCCACCCAGAGGAGCCAAGAGACCCAGTACTTC	CATQRSQETQYF
-	TRBJ2-3	TRBV19	-	16	TGTGCCAGTAGTATGAATCGAGCGAGTGGGACAGATACGCAGTATTTT	CASSMNRASGTDTQYF
-	TRBJ2-1	TRBV6-2/TRBV6-3	TRBD2	15	TGTGCCAGCAGTTACTTAGCGGGAGGCGGGAATGAGCAGTTCTTC	CASSYLAGGGNEQFF
-	TRBJ1-2	TRBV19	-	17	TGTGCCAGTAGTATTTCCCCTGGGCAGGGGAACCTCTATGGCTACACCTTC	CASSISPGQGNLYGYTF
-	TRBJ2-7	TRBV11-2	TRBD2	17	TGTGCCAGCAGCTCCGGACTAGCGGGAGGGATGGGCTACGAGCAGTACTTC	CASSSGLAGGMGYEQYF
-	TRBJ2-1	TRBV19	TRBD2	16	TGTGCCAGTAGTATGGGTAGCGGGAGGTCCTACAATGAGCAGTTCTTC	CASSMGSGRSYNEQFF
-	TRBJ2-5	TRBV15	-	16	TGTGCCACCAGCAGGGGGATACAGGGAATGGGGGAGACCCAGTACTTC	CATSRGIQGMGETQYF
-	TRBJ2-7	TRBV7-2	-	15	TGTGCCAGCAGCTTCGACTTAACCGGGGCCTACGAGCAGTACTTC	CASSFDLTGAYEQYF
few	TRBJ2-5	TRBV28	-	16	TGTGCCAGCAGTTTATCGGGCAGGGGTTGGGAAGAGACCCAGTACTTC	CASSLSGRGWEETQYF
-	TRBJ1-1	TRBV4-3	-	15	TGCGCCAGCAGCCAAGAAAGGGGGATGAACACTGAAGCTTTCTTT	CASSQERGMNTEAFF
-	TRBJ2-7	TRBV3-1/TRBV3-2	TRBD2	17	TGTGCCAGCAGCCAAGGACTAGCAGGAGCAGGGTCCTACGAGCAGTACTTC	CASSQGLAGAGSYEQYF